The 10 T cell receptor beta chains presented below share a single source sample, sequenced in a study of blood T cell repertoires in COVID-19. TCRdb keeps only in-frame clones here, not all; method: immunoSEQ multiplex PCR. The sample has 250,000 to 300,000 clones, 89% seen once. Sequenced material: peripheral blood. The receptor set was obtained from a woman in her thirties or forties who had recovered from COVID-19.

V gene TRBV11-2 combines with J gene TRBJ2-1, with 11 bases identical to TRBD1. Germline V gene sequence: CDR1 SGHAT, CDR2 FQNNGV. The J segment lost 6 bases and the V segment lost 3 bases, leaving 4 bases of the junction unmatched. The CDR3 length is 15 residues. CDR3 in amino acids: CASSLWTGGINEQFF. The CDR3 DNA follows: TGTGCCAGCAGCTTGTGGACAGGGGGCATCAATGAGCAGTTCTTC.

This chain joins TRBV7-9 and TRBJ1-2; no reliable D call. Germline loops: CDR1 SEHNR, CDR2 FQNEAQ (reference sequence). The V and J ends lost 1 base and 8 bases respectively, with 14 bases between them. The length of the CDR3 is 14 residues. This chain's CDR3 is CASSLDVGERGYTF. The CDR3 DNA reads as TGTGCCAGCAGCTTAGACGTTGGGGAGCGCGGCTACACCTTC.

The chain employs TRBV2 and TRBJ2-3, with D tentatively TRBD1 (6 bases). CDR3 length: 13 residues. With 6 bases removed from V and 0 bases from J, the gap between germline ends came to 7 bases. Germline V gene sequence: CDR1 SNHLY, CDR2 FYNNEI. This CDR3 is CASSTGSTDTQYF. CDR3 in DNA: TGTGCCAGCAGCACAGGGAGCACAGATACGCAGTATTTT.

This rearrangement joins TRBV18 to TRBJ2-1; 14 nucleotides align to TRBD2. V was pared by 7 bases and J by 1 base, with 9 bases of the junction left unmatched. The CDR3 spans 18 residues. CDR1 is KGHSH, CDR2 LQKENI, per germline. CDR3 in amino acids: CASFGTSGGVRSYNEQFF. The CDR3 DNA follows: TGTGCCAGCTTCGGGACTAGCGGGGGTGTCAGGTCCTACAATGAGCAGTTCTTC.

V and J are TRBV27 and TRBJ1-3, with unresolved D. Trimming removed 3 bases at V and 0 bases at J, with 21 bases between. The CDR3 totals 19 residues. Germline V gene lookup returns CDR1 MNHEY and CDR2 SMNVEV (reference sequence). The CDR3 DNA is TGTGCCAGCAGTTTTGAGAGAGTTTCCCAGGTTGACTCTGGAAACACCATATATTTT. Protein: CASSFERVSQVDSGNTIYF.

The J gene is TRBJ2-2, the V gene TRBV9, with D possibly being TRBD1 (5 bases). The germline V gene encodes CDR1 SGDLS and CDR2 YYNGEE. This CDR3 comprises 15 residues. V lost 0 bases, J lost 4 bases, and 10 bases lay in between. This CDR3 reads CASSVARGPTGELFF. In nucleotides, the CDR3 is TGTGCCAGCAGCGTAGCAAGGGGCCCCACCGGGGAGCTGTTTTTT.

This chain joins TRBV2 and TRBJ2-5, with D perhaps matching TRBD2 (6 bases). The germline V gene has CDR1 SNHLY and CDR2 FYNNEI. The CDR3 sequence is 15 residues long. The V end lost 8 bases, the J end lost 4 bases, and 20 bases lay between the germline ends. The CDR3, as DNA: TGTGCCAGCGGGGGGACGACCCTCGAGGGAGAGACCCAGTACTTC. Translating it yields CASGGTTLEGETQYF.

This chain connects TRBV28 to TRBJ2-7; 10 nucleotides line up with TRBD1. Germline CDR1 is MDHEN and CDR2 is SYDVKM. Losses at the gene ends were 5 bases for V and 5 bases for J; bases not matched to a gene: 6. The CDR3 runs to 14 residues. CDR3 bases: TGTGCCAGCAGTGTGACAGGGGGCACGAACGAGCAGTACTTC. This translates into CASSVTGGTNEQYF.

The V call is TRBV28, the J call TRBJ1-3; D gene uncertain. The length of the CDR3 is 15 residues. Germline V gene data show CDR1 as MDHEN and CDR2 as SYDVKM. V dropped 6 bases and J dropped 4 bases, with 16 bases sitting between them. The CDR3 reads CASRTPGFKGNTIYF. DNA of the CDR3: TGTGCCAGCAGGACTCCGGGTTTCAAAGGAAACACCATATATTTT.

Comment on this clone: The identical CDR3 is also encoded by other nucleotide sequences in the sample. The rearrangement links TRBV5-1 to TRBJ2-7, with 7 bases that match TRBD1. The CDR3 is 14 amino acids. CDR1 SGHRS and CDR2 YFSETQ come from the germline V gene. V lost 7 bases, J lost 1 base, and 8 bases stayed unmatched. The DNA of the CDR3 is TGCGCCAGCTCCTCCTCAGGGGGTTCCTACGAGCAGTACTTC. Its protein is CASSSSGGSYEQYF.